What follows are 20 T cell receptor beta chains derived from one specimen sequenced in a study of identifying expanded T cells in peripheral blood. TCRdb's table, derived via immunoSEQ multiplex PCR, lists solely in-frame clones and lacks some. The repertoire consists of about 130,000 clones, with 70% to 90% occurring once and the leading ten covering 7% to 10%. The sample taken for sequencing was blood. The receptors originated from a person aged 18-70 years in good health.

The V gene is TRBV6-6, the J gene TRBJ2-7; the D gene could be TRBD1 or TRBD2 (7 bases each). The V end lost 10 bases, the J end lost 0 bases, and 16 bases lay between the germline ends. The CDR3 is 14 amino acids. In germline, CDR1 is MNHNY, CDR2 SVGAGI (reference sequence). For the CDR3, the DNA is TGTGCCACCCAGGGGGGGAGGCCCTCCTACGAGCAGTACTTC. Encoded protein: CATQGGRPSYEQYF.

The CDR3 loop reads CASSLVRGGEIEKLFF. The CDR3 coding sequence is TGTGCCAGCAGCTTAGTTCGCGGGGGGGAGATTGAAAAACTGTTTTTT. The rearrangement uses TRBV7-9 and TRBJ1-4, with D maybe TRBD1 (5 bases). This CDR3 region has 16 residues. The V and J ends lost 1 base and 7 bases respectively, with 16 bases between them. CDR1 and CDR2 (germline): SEHNR, FQNEAQ (reference sequence).

The CDR3 loop reads CASSQDAGEGEAFF. CDR3 DNA sequence: TGTGCCAGCAGCCAAGACGCAGGCGAGGGTGAAGCTTTCTTT. This sequence joins TRBV4-2 and TRBJ1-1; no clear D. The CDR3 sequence is 14 residues long. Germline V gene sequence: CDR1 LGHNA, CDR2 YNFKEQ. Between the trimmed V and J ends, which lost 0 bases and 7 bases, there was a span of 12 bases.

This chain links TRBV5-5 with TRBJ1-5, with a possible D match to TRBD1 (6 bases). This CDR3 contains 17 residues. V lost 4 bases and J lost 2, with 19 bases in between. Germline CDR1 and CDR2: SGHKS and YYEKEE (reference sequence). Here the CDR3 reads CASSPEIRGEGNQPQHF. The DNA for the CDR3 is TGTGCCAGCAGCCCTGAGATCAGGGGAGAGGGCAATCAGCCCCAGCATTTT.

Written as DNA, the CDR3 is TGTGCCAGCACCGAGGTAGTCAGGGGGCGTCTGAACACTGAAGCTTTCTTT. It encodes CASTEVVRGRLNTEAFF. The chain combines TRBV5-6 with TRBJ1-1, with 8 nucleotides matching TRBD1. Germline assignment: CDR1 SGHDT and CDR2 YYEEEE. V lost 6 bases, J lost 0 bases, and 13 bases stayed unmatched. This CDR3 is 17 amino acids long.

This clone showed up just a few times. Different DNA sequences within this sample yield the same CDR3. This sequence joins TRBV5-1 and TRBJ1-4; maybe TRBD1 (6 bases). Per germline, CDR1 SGHRS and CDR2 YFSETQ. This CDR3 contains 15 residues. V was pared by 0 bases and J by 3 bases, with 9 bases between. CDR3 amino acids: CASSLGTAPNEKLFF. The CDR3, as DNA: TGCGCCAGCAGCTTGGGGACAGCTCCTAATGAAAAACTGTTTTTT.

The V and J genes are TRBV6-4 and TRBJ1-2; TRBD1 might be the D (5 bases). Per germline, CDR1 MRHNA and CDR2 SNTAGT. This CDR3 comprises 15 residues. The ends were cut back, 6 bases at V and 2 bases at J, with 16 bases in the middle. The CDR3 DNA follows: TGTGCCAGCAGGGAAAGTCGGGGGGGAAACTATGGCTACACCTTC. It codes for CASRESRGGNYGYTF.

The V and J genes are TRBV19 and TRBJ1-5; tentatively, D is TRBD1 (5 bases). The CDR3 length is 13 residues. V shed 4 bases and J shed 9 bases, with 13 bases lying between them. Per germline, CDR1 LNHDA and CDR2 SQIVND (reference sequence). CDR3 loop: CASSRGPAGPQHF. CDR3 nucleotide sequence: TGTGCCAGTAGTAGGGGCCCGGCGGGGCCCCAGCATTTT. The full variable domain, its missing parts supplied by reference TRBV19 and TRBJ1-5, is DGGITQSPKYLFRKEGQNVTLSCEQNLNHDAMYWYRQDPGQGLRLIYYSQIVNDFQKGDIAEGYSVSREKKESFPLTVTSAQKNPTAFYLCASSRGPAGPQHFGDGTRLSIL.

In its sample, this clone was seen a few times. This chain joins TRBV19 and TRBJ1-1, with a tentative D call TRBD1 (5 bases). Trimming removed 4 bases at V and 3 bases at J, with 18 bases between. Germline V gives CDR1 LNHDA, CDR2 SQIVND (reference sequence). The CDR3 contains 16 residues. The chain's CDR3 is CASSTDTGWGYTEAFF. The CDR3 DNA follows: TGTGCCAGTAGTACAGACACAGGTTGGGGCTACACTGAAGCTTTCTTT.

V and J are TRBV11-2 and TRBJ2-3; D possibly matches TRBD1 or TRBD2 (5 bases each). V was cut by 7 bases and J by 4 bases, with 12 bases left in between. The length of the CDR3 is 13 residues. The germline CDR1 and CDR2 sequences are SGHAT and FQNNGV. The CDR3 spells CASTASGPDTQYF. DNA of the CDR3: TGTGCCAGCACCGCATCGGGGCCAGATACGCAGTATTTT. The full variable domain, its missing parts supplied by reference TRBV11-2 and TRBJ2-3, is EAGVAQSPRYKIIEKRQSVAFWCNPISGHATLYWYQQILGQGPKLLIQFQNNGVVDDSQLPKDRFSAERLKGVDSTLKIQPAKLEDSAVYLCASTASGPDTQYFGPGTRLTVL.

The V and J genes are TRBV25-1 and TRBJ2-5; 8 bases are shared with TRBD1. V trimming: 4 bases; J trimming: 3 bases; junction bases outside the gene matches: 13. The CDR3 runs 17 residues. Germline V gene sequence: CDR1 MGHDK, CDR2 SYGVNS. CDR3 loop: CASSGPGGQGPKETQYF. DNA for the CDR3: TGTGCCAGCAGTGGGCCCGGTGGACAGGGACCTAAAGAGACCCAGTACTTC.

V is TRBV4-1 and J is TRBJ1-2; D is ambiguous. The CDR3 extends over 12 amino acids. In germline, CDR1 is MGHRA, CDR2 YSYEKL. Trimming removed 2 bases at V and 8 bases at J, with 9 bases between. For the CDR3, the DNA is TGCGCCAGCAGCCAAAGGGTTGGGGGCTACACCTTC. Translating it yields CASSQRVGGYTF.

This chain links TRBV10-3 with TRBJ1-1, with a possible D match to TRBD1 (5 bases). The ends were cut back, 5 bases at V and 2 bases at J, with 9 bases in the middle. Germline-derived CDR1 and CDR2 are ENHRY and SYGVKD. The CDR3 covers 13 residues. The chain's CDR3 is CAISQQVNTEAFF. CDR3 DNA: TGTGCCATCAGTCAACAGGTCAACACTGAAGCTTTCTTT.

This chain uses TRBV6-5 with TRBJ2-1; 10 bases line up with TRBD1. CDR1 and CDR2 from the germline V gene are MNHEY and SVGAGI. J was trimmed by 2 bases and V by 4 bases; bases with no gene match: 5. This CDR3 has 16 amino acids. CDR3 nucleotide sequence: TGTGCCAGCAGTTCCCCGACAGGGGGCGCCTACAATGAGCAGTTCTTC. As protein: CASSSPTGGAYNEQFF.

The chain couples TRBV7-9 to TRBJ1-1; D ambiguous. This CDR3 is 14 amino acids long. Germline V gene lookup returns CDR1 SEHNR and CDR2 FQNEAQ (reference sequence). V shed 5 bases and J shed 4 bases, with 14 bases lying between them. CDR3 DNA: TGTGCCAGCAGCCCACCGGGTAGCTCCACTGAAGCTTTCTTT. The encoded protein is CASSPPGSSTEAFF. The full variable domain, with the rest looked up from reference TRBV7-9 and TRBJ1-1, is DTGVSQNPRHKITKRGQNVTFRCDPISEHNRLYWYRQTLGQGPEFLTYFQNEAQLEKSRLLSDRFSAERPKGSFSTLEIQRTEQGDSAMYLCASSPPGSSTEAFFGQGTRLTVV.

The CDR3 DNA reads TGTGCCAGCTGCCCTCCGGGTTCTGGAAACACCATATATTTT. It yields the protein CASCPPGSGNTIYF. The chain joins TRBV7-9 to TRBJ1-3, with D uncertain. The CDR3 runs to 14 residues. The germline V gene encodes CDR1 SEHNR and CDR2 FQNEAQ (reference sequence). V lost 8 bases and J 1 base, leaving 12 bases between the germline ends.

The genes are TRBV5-1 and TRBJ2-2, with 10 bases matching TRBD2. V was clipped by 0 bases and J by 2 bases; unmatched bases: 7. The germline CDR1 and CDR2 sequences are SGHRS and YFSETQ. CDR3 length: 18 residues. The CDR3 protein is CASSLGVASGRNTGELFF. CDR3 DNA sequence: TGCGCCAGCAGCTTGGGAGTCGCTAGCGGGAGAAACACCGGGGAGCTGTTTTTT.

This clone showed up just once. This sequence joins TRBV7-2 and TRBJ1-5; no clear D. The CDR3 extends over 13 amino acids. The V and J ends lost 1 base and 9 bases respectively, with 10 bases between them. CDR1 and CDR2 from the germline V gene are SGHTA and FQGNSA. The CDR3 spells CASSLVGGGPQHF. The CDR3 coding sequence is TGTGCCAGCAGCTTAGTTGGTGGTGGGCCCCAGCATTTT.

V usage is TRBV7-9 and J usage is TRBJ2-5; D is undetermined. This CDR3 contains 13 residues. The V and J ends lost 5 bases and 2 bases respectively, with 9 bases between them. Germline CDR1 is SEHNR and CDR2 is FQNEAQ (reference sequence). CDR3 bases: TGTGCCAGCAGCCATGACCAACAAGAGACCCAGTACTTC. Protein product: CASSHDQQETQYF.

The chain couples TRBV15 to TRBJ1-3, with D perhaps matching TRBD1 (5 bases). Germline assignment: CDR1 LNHNV and CDR2 YYDKDF (reference sequence). The CDR3 spans 15 residues. V lost 3 bases, J lost 0 bases, and 9 bases lay in between. The CDR3 DNA follows: TGTGCCACCAGCAGGGACATAGACTCTGGAAACACCATATATTTT. This translates into CATSRDIDSGNTIYF.